The rows below give T cell receptor beta chains drawn from one sample of a study of spatial heterogeneity in lung cancer. TCRdb processed the 5' RACE reads anew with MiXCR; each CDR3 protein has one entry. Among under 150,000 distinct CDR3 sequences listed, about 12% were seen once. Sequencing used PBMCs, obtained at follow-up. These receptors all stem from a male donor with early-stage non-small cell lung cancer. Both conserved end residues are part of each CDR3. The D gene is left open where the match is weak. Size is stated for part of the rows, as once, few or many counts, or as a class when the clone is expanded.

clone_size,d_call,j_call,cdr3_length,v_call,cdr3_aa,cdr3_nt
many,TRBD1,TRBJ2-3,14,TRBV18,CASSTGQGTDTQYF,TGTGCCAGCTCAACTGGACAGGGGACAGATACGCAGTATTTT
.,.,TRBJ2-1,14,TRBV28,CASSPGTHHNEQFF,TGTGCCAGCAGTCCCGGGACTCATCACAATGAGCAGTTCTTC
.,.,TRBJ1-5,14,TRBV12-3/TRBV12-4,CASSFDWGNQPQHF,TGTGCCAGCAGTTTTGACTGGGGCAATCAGCCCCAGCATTTT
few,TRBD1,TRBJ2-3,14,TRBV19,CASSDRGSTDTQYF,TGTGCCAGTAGTGACAGGGGGAGCACAGATACGCAGTATTTT
.,TRBD1,TRBJ1-6,16,TRBV3-1,CASSLSGTGYNSPLHF,TGTGCCAGCAGCCTAAGCGGGACAGGCTATAATTCACCCCTCCACTTT
.,.,TRBJ1-1,13,TRBV5-6,CASSFSGSTEAFF,TGTGCCAGCAGCTTTTCAGGGTCCACTGAAGCTTTCTTT
many,.,TRBJ1-5,13,TRBV29-1,CSVKQGPNQPQHF,TGCAGCGTTAAACAGGGACCCAATCAGCCCCAGCATTTT
few,.,TRBJ1-6,15,TRBV28,CASIPGTLDNSPLHF,TGTGCCAGCATCCCCGGGACATTAGATAATTCACCCCTCCACTTT
.,TRBD1,TRBJ1-5,18,TRBV10-3,CAISETYRQGQSNQPQHF,TGTGCCATCAGTGAGACCTACCGACAGGGGCAGAGCAATCAGCCCCAGCATTTT
.,.,TRBJ2-7,13,TRBV12-3/TRBV12-4,CASSLKGAYEQYF,TGTGCCAGCAGTTTAAAAGGGGCATACGAGCAGTACTTC
.,.,TRBJ1-4,14,TRBV5-1,CASNPGPMQEKLFF,TGCGCCAGCAACCCTGGACCCATGCAGGAAAAACTGTTTTTT
many,.,TRBJ1-4,13,TRBV2,CASSRWVNEKLFF,TGTGCCAGCAGTCGATGGGTAAATGAAAAACTGTTTTTT
.,.,TRBJ2-1,14,TRBV6-5,CARALGGRGNEQFF,TGTGCCAGGGCCTTAGGGGGTCGGGGCAATGAGCAGTTCTTC
.,.,TRBJ1-4,15,TRBV5-1,CASSLLGATNEKLFF,TGCGCCAGCAGCTTGTTGGGGGCAACTAATGAAAAACTGTTTTTT
.,.,TRBJ2-1,15,TRBV7-2,CASSLGWGFYNEQFF,TGTGCCAGCAGCTTAGGGTGGGGCTTCTACAATGAGCAGTTCTTC
many,.,TRBJ2-3,13,TRBV12-3/TRBV12-4,CASSLDITDTQYF,TGTGCCAGCAGTTTAGACATCACAGATACGCAGTATTTT
many,TRBD1,TRBJ1-5,13,TRBV29-1,CSVAGQRNQPQHF,TGCAGCGTGGCGGGACAGAGAAATCAGCCCCAGCATTTT
.,TRBD1,TRBJ1-6,14,TRBV7-2,CASRSGQGSSPLHF,TGTGCCAGCAGATCGGGACAGGGGTCTTCACCCCTCCACTTT
few,TRBD2,TRBJ2-1,13,TRBV20-1,CSAGLSSYNEQFF,TGCAGTGCGGGACTAAGCTCCTACAATGAGCAGTTCTTC
few,.,TRBJ2-7,13,TRBV7-9,CASSLKGIYEQYF,TGTGCCAGCAGCTTAAAAGGTATCTACGAGCAGTACTTC
.,TRBD1,TRBJ1-1,14,TRBV25-1,CASSDGGGNTEAFF,TGTGCCAGCAGTGACGGAGGGGGCAACACTGAAGCTTTCTTT
many,.,TRBJ2-5,16,TRBV5-1,CASTPLGQDDWETQYF,TGCGCCAGCACCCCTTTGGGACAAGACGATTGGGAGACCCAGTACTTC
.,TRBD1,TRBJ2-5,14,TRBV19,CASSLGQGTETQYF,TGTGCCAGTAGCCTCGGACAGGGTACAGAGACCCAGTACTTC
many,.,TRBJ1-1,14,TRBV5-1,CASSLEPGRAEAFF,TGCGCCAGCAGCTTGGAGCCAGGCAGGGCTGAAGCTTTCTTT
few,TRBD1,TRBJ2-7,14,TRBV6-5,CASSYYETGYEQYF,TGTGCCAGCAGTTACTATGAGACAGGGTACGAGCAGTACTTC
few,TRBD1,TRBJ2-1,16,TRBV4-3,CASSQAGTGSFHEQFF,TGCGCCAGCAGCCAAGCCGGGACAGGTAGTTTCCATGAGCAGTTCTTC
.,.,TRBJ1-1,12,TRBV7-6,CACSFLNREAFF,TGTGCCTGCAGCTTCCTAAATCGCGAAGCTTTCTTT
few,TRBD1,TRBJ1-4,17,TRBV12-3/TRBV12-4,CASRGRTGGSANEKLFF,TGTGCCAGCAGGGGAAGGACAGGGGGTTCTGCTAATGAAAAACTGTTTTTT
.,.,TRBJ1-1,15,TRBV7-9,CASSSSRPGITEAFF,TGTGCCAGCAGCTCTTCAAGGCCCGGCATCACTGAAGCTTTCTTT
.,.,TRBJ1-2,13,TRBV18,CASSPPANYGYTF,TGTGCCAGCTCCCCCCCAGCTAACTATGGCTACACCTTC
.,.,TRBJ2-3,14,TRBV20-1,CPIRGALSTDTQYF,TGCCCTATAAGGGGGGCCCTTAGCACAGATACGCAGTATTTT
few,.,TRBJ2-1,13,TRBV19,CASSITGYNEQFF,TGTGCCAGTAGTATAACGGGATACAATGAGCAGTTCTTC
.,TRBD1,TRBJ2-7,16,TRBV4-3,CASSQVPGQGIYEQYF,TGCGCCAGCAGCCAAGTTCCGGGACAGGGTATCTACGAGCAGTACTTC